This T cell receptor (beta chain) was profiled in a study of CD8 T cells in ankylosing spondylitis. Overall study findings and caveats: Apparently characteristic of ankylosing spondylitis blood was a TCR beta motif (roughly eight highly homologous variants). Matched ankylosing spondylitis synovial fluid reportedly contained a significantly enriched population of disease-linked clones. Clones that were linked to disease were CD8+ and were relatively rare in peripheral blood.

The CDR3 covers 15 residues. Germline V gene data show CDR1 as MNHEY and CDR2 as SMNVEV (reference sequence). V lost 4 bases, J lost 1 base, and 13 bases lay in between. Quantitative 5'-RACE with molecular barcodes was used to make the TCR beta libraries. In TCRdb, the 5' RACE reads were re-called with MiXCR into one record per CDR3 protein. This sample has more than 600,000 distinct CDR3 sequences; roughly 19% occur once, and the top ten carry around 20%. This clonotype was picked up many times. Its target is unknown. The rearrangement uses TRBV27 and TRBJ1-1; no definite D call. This receptor was taken from a male donor with ankylosing spondylitis. Sequencing was carried out using blood, either unsorted or a sorted T cell fraction (not recorded which). CDR3 nucleotide sequence: TGTGCCAGCAGTTATACCACGTACGGGAACACTGAAGCTTTCTTT. Residues: CASSYTTYGNTEAFF.